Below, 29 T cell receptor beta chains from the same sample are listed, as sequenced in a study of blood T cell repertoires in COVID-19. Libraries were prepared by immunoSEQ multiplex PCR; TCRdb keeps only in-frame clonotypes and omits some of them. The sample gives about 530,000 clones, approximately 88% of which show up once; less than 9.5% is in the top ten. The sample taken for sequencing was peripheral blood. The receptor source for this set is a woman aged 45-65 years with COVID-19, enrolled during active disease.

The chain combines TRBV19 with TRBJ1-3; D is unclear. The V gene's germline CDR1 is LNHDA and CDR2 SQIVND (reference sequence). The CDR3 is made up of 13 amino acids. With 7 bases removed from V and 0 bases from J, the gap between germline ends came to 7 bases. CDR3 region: CASKYSSGNTIYF. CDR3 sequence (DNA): TGTGCCAGTAAATACAGCTCTGGAAACACCATATATTTT.

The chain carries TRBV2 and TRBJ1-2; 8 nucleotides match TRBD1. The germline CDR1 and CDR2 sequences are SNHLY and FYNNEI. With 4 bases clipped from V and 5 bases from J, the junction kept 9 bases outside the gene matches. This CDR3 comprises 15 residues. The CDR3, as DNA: TGTGCCAGCAGTGTCGCCGGGACAGGCGCATATGGCTACACCTTC. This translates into CASSVAGTGAYGYTF.

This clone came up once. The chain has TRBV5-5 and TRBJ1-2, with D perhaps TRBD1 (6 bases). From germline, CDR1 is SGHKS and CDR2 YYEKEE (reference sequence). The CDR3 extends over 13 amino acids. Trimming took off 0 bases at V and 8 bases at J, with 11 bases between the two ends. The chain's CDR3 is CASSLVQGRGYTF. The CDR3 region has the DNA TGTGCCAGCAGCTTGGTACAGGGTAGAGGCTACACCTTC.

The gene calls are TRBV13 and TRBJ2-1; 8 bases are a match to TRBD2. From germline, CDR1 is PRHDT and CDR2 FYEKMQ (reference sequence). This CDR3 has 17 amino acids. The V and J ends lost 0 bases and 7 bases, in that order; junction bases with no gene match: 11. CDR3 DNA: TGTGCCAGCAGCTTAGGGCCCGGGGGGGCCTTAACGAATGAGCAGTTCTTC. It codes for CASSLGPGGALTNEQFF.

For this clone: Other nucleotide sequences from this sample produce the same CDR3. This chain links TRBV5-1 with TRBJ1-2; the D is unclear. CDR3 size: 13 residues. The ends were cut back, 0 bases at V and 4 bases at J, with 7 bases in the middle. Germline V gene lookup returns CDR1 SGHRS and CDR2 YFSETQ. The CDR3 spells CASSLGGLYGYTF. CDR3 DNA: TGCGCCAGCAGCTTGGGCGGCCTCTATGGCTACACCTTC.

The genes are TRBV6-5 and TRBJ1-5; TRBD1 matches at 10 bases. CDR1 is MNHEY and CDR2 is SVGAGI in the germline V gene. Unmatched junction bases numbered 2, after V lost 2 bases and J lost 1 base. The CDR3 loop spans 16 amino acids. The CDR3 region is CASSYRDRGSNQPQHF. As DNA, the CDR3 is TGTGCCAGCAGTTACCGGGACAGGGGAAGCAATCAGCCCCAGCATTTT.

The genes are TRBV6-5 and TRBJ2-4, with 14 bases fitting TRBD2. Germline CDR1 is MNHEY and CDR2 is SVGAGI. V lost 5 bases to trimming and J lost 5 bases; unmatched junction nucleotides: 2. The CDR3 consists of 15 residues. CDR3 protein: CASSRLAGGENIQYF. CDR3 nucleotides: TGTGCCAGCAGTCGACTAGCGGGGGGGGAAAACATTCAGTACTTC.

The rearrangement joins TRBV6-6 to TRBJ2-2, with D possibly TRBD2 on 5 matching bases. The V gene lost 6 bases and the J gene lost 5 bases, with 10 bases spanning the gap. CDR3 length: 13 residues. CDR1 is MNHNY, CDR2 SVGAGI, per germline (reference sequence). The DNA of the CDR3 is TGTGCCAGCAGGACCCGGAGGACCGGGGAGCTGTTTTTT. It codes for CASRTRRTGELFF.

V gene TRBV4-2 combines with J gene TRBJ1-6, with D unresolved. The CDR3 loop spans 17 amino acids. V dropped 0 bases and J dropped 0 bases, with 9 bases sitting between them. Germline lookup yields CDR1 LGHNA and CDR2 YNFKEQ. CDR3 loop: CASSQDTGSSYNSPLHF. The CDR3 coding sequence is TGTGCCAGCAGCCAAGATACCGGTTCCTCCTATAATTCACCCCTCCACTTT.

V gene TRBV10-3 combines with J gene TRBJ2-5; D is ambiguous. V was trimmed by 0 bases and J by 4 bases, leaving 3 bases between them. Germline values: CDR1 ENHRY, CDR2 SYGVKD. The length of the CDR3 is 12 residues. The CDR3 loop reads CAISESLETQYF. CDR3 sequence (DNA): TGTGCCATCAGTGAGTCCCTAGAGACCCAGTACTTC.

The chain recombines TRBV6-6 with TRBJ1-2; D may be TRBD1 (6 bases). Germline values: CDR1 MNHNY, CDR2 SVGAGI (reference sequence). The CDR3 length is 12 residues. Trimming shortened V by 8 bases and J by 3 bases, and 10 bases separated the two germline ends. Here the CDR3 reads CASSAGDYGYTF. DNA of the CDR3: TGTGCCAGCTCTGCAGGGGACTATGGCTACACCTTC.

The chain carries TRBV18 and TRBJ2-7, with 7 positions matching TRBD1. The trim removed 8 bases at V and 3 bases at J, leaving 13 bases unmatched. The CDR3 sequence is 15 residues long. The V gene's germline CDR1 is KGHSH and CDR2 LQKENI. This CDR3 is CASQAFEGASYEQYF. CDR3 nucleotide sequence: TGTGCCAGCCAAGCTTTTGAGGGGGCAAGCTACGAGCAGTACTTC.

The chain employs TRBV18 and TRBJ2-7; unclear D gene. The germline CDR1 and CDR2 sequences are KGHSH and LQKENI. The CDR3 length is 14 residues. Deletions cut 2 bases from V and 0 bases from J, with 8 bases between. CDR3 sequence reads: CASSPSQDSYEQYF. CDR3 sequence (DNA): TGTGCCAGCTCACCATCTCAGGACTCCTACGAGCAGTACTTC.

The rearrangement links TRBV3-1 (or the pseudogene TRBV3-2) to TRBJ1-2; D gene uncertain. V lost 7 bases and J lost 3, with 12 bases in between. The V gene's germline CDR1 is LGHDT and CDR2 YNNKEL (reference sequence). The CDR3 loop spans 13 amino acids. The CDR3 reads CASTLEGHYGYTF. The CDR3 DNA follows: TGTGCCAGCACTCTCGAGGGCCACTATGGCTACACCTTC.

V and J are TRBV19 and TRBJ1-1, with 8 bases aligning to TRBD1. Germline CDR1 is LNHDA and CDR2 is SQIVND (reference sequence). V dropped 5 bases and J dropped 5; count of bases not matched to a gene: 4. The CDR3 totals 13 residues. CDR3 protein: CASSGDRRTEAFF. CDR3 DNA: TGTGCCAGTAGTGGGGACAGGCGGACTGAAGCTTTCTTT.

DNA for the CDR3: TGTGCCAGCAGCTTCGCACCGGGACAGGGAGGAGAGGAAGAAAAACTGTTTTTT. This gives the protein CASSFAPGQGGEEEKLFF. The rearrangement uses TRBV11-2 and TRBJ1-4, with 9 positions matching TRBD1. Germline-derived CDR1 and CDR2 are SGHAT and FQNNGV. The CDR3 runs to 18 residues. V lost 3 bases and J lost 8; bases outside the gene matches: 16.

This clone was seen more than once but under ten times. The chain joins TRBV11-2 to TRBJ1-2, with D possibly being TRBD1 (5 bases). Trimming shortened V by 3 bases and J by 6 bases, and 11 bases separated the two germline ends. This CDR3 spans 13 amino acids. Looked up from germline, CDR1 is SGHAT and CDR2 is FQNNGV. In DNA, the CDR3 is TGTGCCAGCAGCTTGGCCGGGACTAATGGCTACACCTTC. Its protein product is CASSLAGTNGYTF.

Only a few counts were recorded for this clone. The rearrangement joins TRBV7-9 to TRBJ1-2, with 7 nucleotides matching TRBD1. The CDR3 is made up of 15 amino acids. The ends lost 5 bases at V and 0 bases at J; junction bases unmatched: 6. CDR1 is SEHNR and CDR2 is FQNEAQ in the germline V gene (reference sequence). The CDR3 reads CASSPTGEANYGYTF. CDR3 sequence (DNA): TGTGCCAGCAGCCCTACAGGGGAAGCTAACTATGGCTACACCTTC.

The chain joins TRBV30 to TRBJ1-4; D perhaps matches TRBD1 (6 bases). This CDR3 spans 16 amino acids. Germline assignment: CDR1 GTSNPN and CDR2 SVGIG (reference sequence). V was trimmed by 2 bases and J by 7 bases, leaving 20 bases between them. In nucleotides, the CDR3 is TGTGCCTGGAGTATCACGCGTCGGGGGGCGAGTGAAAAACTGTTTTTT. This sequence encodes CAWSITRRGASEKLFF.

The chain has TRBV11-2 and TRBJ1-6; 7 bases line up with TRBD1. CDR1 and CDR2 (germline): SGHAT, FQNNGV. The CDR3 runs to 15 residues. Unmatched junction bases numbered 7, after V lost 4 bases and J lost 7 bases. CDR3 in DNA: TGTGCCAGCAGCTACCGGACAGGCTCCAATTCACCCCTCCACTTT. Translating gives CASSYRTGSNSPLHF.

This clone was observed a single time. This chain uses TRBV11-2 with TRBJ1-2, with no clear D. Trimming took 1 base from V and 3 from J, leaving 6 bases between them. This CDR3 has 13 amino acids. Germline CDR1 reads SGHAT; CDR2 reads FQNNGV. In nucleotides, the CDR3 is TGTGCCAGCAGCTTAGGGCTCCACTATGGCTACACCTTC. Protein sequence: CASSLGLHYGYTF.

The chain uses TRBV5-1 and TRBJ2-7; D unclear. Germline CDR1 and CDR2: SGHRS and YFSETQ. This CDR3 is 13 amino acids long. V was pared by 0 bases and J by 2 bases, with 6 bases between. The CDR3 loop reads CASSLDRTYEQYF. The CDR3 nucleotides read TGCGCCAGCAGCTTGGACAGAACCTACGAGCAGTACTTC.

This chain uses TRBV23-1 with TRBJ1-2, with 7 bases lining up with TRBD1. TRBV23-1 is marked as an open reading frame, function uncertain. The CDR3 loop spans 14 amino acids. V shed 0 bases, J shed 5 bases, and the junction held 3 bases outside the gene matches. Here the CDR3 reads CASSQSKGAYGYTF. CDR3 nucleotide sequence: TGCGCCAGCAGTCAATCGAAGGGGGCATATGGCTACACCTTC.

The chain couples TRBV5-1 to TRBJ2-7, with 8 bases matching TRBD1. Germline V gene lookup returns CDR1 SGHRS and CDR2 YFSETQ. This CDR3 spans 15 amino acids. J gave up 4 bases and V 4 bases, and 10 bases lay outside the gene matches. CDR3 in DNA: TGCGCCAGCAGCAGACAACAGGGGGATCGTTACGAGCAGTACTTC. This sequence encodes CASSRQQGDRYEQYF. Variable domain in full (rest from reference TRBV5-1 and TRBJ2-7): KAGVTQTPRYLIKTRGQQVTLSCSPISGHRSVSWYQQTPGQGLQFLFEYFSETQRNKGNFPGRFSGRQFSNSRSEMNVSTLELGDSALYLCASSRQQGDRYEQYFGPGTRLTVT.

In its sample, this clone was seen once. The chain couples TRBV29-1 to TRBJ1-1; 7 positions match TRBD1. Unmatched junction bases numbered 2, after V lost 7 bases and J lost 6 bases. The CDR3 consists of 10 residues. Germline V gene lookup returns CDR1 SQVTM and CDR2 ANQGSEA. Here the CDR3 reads CSARGPEAFF. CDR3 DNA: TGCAGCGCGAGGGGGCCTGAAGCTTTCTTT.

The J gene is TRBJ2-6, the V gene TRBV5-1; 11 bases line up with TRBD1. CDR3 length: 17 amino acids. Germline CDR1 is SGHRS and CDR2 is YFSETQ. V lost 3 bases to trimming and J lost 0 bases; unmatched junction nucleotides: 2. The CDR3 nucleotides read TGCGCCAGCAGCTCCGGACAGGGGGCCTCTGGGGCCAACGTCCTGACTTTC. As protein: CASSSGQGASGANVLTF. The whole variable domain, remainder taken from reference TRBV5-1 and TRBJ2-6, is KAGVTQTPRYLIKTRGQQVTLSCSPISGHRSVSWYQQTPGQGLQFLFEYFSETQRNKGNFPGRFSGRQFSNSRSEMNVSTLELGDSALYLCASSSGQGASGANVLTFGAGSRLTVL.

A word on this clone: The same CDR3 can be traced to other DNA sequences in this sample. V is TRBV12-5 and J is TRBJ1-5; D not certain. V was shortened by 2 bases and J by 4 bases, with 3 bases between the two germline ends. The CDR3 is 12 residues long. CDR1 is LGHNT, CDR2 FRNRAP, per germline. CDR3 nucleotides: TGTGCTAGTGGTTTGCTTAATCAGCCCCAGCATTTT. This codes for CASGLLNQPQHF.

Written as DNA, the CDR3 is TGTGCCAGCTCACCAGGGGACACCTACGAGCAGTACTTC. Its protein product is CASSPGDTYEQYF. This chain links TRBV18 with TRBJ2-7; maybe TRBD1 (6 bases). The CDR3 covers 13 residues. Germline-derived CDR1 and CDR2 are KGHSH and LQKENI. V lost 2 bases, J lost 2 bases, and 7 bases lay in between. Filled out from reference TRBV18 and TRBJ2-7, the complete variable domain reads NAGVMQNPRHLVRRRGQEARLRCSPMKGHSHVYWYRQLPEEGLKFMVYLQKENIIDESGMPKERFSAEFPKEGPSILRIQQVVRGDSAAYFCASSPGDTYEQYFGPGTRLTVT.

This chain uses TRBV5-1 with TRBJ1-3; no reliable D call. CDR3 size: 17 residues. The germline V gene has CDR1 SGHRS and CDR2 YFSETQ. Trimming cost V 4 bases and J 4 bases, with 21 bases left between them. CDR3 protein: CASSRGLGIRGGNTIYF. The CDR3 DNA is TGCGCCAGCAGCCGGGGTCTGGGGATCCGAGGAGGAAACACCATATATTTT.